The 4 T cell receptor beta chains given below trace back to one sample, sequenced in a study of T cell repertoires in cytomegalovirus infection. These receptors have no known antigen. TCRdb redid the calling of the reads with MiXCR, one entry per CDR3 protein. Among about 570,000 distinct CDR3 sequences, 35% to 50% were seen once, and the ten largest hold more than 40%. The input for sequencing was cultured PBMCs, taken from culture after CMV antigen stimulation. Every receptor here comes from a human donor in good health (CMV status not recorded). Some clones in this sample may be carry-over from other donors' samples.

This chain links TRBV6-2 or TRBV6-3 with TRBJ1-4; D possibly corresponds to TRBD1 (5 bases). The germline CDR1 and CDR2 sequences are MNHEY and SVGEGT. V lost 6 bases to trimming and J lost 8 bases, with 16 bases between them. The CDR3 consists of 14 residues. CDR3 sequence: CASSSRRGLEKLFF. For the CDR3, the DNA is TGTGCCAGCAGCTCCCGGAGGGGCCTAGAAAAACTGTTTTTT.

There are a few counts of this clonotype. One junction end does not reproduce the germline sequence, and a read error may be involved. Written as DNA, the CDR3 is TGTGCCAGCAGATTAGCGGGAGGGCTAGGGAATGAGCAGTTCTTC. This gives the protein CASRLAGGLGNEQFF. The V gene is TRBV7-8, the J gene TRBJ2-1, with 11 bases fitting TRBD2. Germline values: CDR1 SGHVS, CDR2 FQNEAQ. The CDR3 has 15 residues.

This clonotype was seen a handful of times. This sequence joins TRBV12-3 or TRBV12-4 and TRBJ1-2, with D tentatively TRBD1 (6 bases). V lost 1 base and J lost 6, with 9 bases in between. CDR3 length: 13 residues. CDR3 amino acids: CASSLVDRNGYTF. CDR3 coding DNA: TGTGCCAGCAGTTTAGTGGACAGAAATGGCTACACCTTC.

This clonotype showed up just once. The chain joins TRBV6-6 to TRBJ2-5; D call uncertain. The CDR3 totals 12 residues. V lost 10 bases, J lost 2 bases, and 11 bases lay in between. CDR1 is MNHNY and CDR2 is SVGAGI in the germline V gene (reference sequence). The CDR3 nucleotides are TGTGCCACCGAAACAGAACAAGAGACCCAGTACTTC. It is translated as CATETEQETQYF.